The entry below describes one T cell receptor (beta chain). Its antigen is currently unknown. These data come from a study of graft-versus-host responses after intestinal transplantation. Notes on the study in general: GvH clones were found in recipient marrow; some appeared first in ileum or blood. Elevated graft-versus-host to host-versus-graft clonal ratios in allografts were recorded for patients with graft-donor T cell macrochimerism.

Method: immunoSEQ multiplex PCR; TCRdb's copy keeps in-frame clones and lacks some. The data hold roughly 12,000 clones, with about 81% observed a single time. CDR3 length equals 11 residues. Trimming left V 10 bases short and J 6 bases short, with 13 bases between. The sample here was PBMCs, taken approximately 310 days after intestinal transplant. The gene calls are TRBV5-3 and TRBJ1-1, with a possible D match to TRBD1 (5 bases). TRBV5-3 is recorded as an ORF, its role being uncertain. This clonotype was obtained from a human patient who received an intestinal transplant, so some T cells may come from the graft donor. The CDR3 loop is CARRGASEAFF. For the CDR3, the DNA is TGTGCCCGGCGTGGGGCTTCTGAAGCTTTCTTT.